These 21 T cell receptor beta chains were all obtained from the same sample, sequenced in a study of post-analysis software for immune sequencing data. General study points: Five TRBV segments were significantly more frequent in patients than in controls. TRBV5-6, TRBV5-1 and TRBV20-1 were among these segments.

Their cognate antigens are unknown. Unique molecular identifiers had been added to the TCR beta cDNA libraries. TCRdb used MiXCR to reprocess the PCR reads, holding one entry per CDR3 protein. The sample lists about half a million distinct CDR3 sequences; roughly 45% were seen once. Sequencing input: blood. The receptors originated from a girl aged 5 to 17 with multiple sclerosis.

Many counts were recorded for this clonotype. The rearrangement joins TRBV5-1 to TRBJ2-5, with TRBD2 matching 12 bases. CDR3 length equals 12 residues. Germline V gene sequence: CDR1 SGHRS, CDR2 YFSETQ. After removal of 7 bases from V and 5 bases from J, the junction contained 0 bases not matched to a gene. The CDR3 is CASGTSGETQYF. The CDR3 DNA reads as TGCGCCAGCGGGACTAGCGGGGAGACCCAGTACTTC.

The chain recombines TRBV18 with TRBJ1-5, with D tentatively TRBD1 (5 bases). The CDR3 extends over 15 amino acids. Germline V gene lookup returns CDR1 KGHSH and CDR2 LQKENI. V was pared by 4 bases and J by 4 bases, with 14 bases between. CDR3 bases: TGTGCCAGCTCACAACGGGGGACGGGTAATCAGCCCCAGCATTTT. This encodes CASSQRGTGNQPQHF. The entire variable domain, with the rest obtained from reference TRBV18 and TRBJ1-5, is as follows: NAGVMQNPRHLVRRRGQEARLRCSPMKGHSHVYWYRQLPEEGLKFMVYLQKENIIDESGMPKERFSAEFPKEGPSILRIQQVVRGDSAAYFCASSQRGTGNQPQHFGDGTRLSIL.

CDR3: CASSLVLAGETQYF. CDR3 bases: TGTGCCAGCAGCTTGGTTCTAGCGGGAGAGACCCAGTACTTC. The gene calls are TRBV5-5 and TRBJ2-5; TRBD2 matches at 8 bases. The CDR3 runs to 14 residues. V gave up 0 bases and J gave up 4 bases; unmatched junction bases: 2. CDR1 SGHKS and CDR2 YYEKEE come from the germline V gene (reference sequence). Full variable domain (rest looked up from reference TRBV5-5 and TRBJ2-5): DAGVTQSPTHLIKTRGQQVTLRCSPISGHKSVSWYQQVLGQGPQFIFQYYEKEERGRGNFPDRFSARQFPNYSSELNVNALLLGDSALYLCASSLVLAGETQYFGPGTRLLVL.

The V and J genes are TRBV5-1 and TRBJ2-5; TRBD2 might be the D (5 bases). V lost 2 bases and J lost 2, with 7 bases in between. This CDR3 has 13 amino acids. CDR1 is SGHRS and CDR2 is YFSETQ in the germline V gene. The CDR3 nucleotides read TGCGCCAGCAGCTTACAGCGGCAAGAGACCCAGTACTTC. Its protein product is CASSLQRQETQYF.

CDR3: CASSLAVGSYGYTF. The CDR3 nucleotides read TGTGCCAGCAGTTTAGCGGTGGGGAGCTATGGCTACACCTTC. The chain recombines TRBV12-3 or TRBV12-4 with TRBJ1-2; D gene uncertain. Trimming stripped 0 bases from V and 4 bases from J, with 9 bases between. The CDR3 runs 14 residues.

The CDR3 coding sequence is TGTGCCAGCAGCTTAATAGGAGGGCCGGGCAATGAGCAGTTCTTC. This codes for CASSLIGGPGNEQFF. V and J are TRBV7-9 and TRBJ2-1; TRBD2 is a possible D gene (6 bases). The V end lost 2 bases, the J end lost 6 bases, and 14 bases lay between the germline ends. Germline values: CDR1 SEHNR, CDR2 FQNEAQ (reference sequence). The CDR3 covers 15 residues.

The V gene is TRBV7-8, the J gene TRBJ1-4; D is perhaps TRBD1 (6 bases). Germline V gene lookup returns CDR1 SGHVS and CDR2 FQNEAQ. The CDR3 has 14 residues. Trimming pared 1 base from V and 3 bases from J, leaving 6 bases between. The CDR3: CASSLGTANEKLFF. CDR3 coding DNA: TGTGCCAGCAGCTTAGGGACAGCTAATGAAAAACTGTTTTTT.

The CDR3 is CASSLRVLQPQHF. The CDR3 DNA reads TGTGCCAGCAGTTTACGGGTCCTACAGCCCCAGCATTTT. V gene TRBV6-5 combines with J gene TRBJ1-5; D remains unclear. The CDR3 is 13 amino acids. Trimming removed 4 bases from V and 7 bases from J, with 11 bases in between. Germline assignment: CDR1 MNHEY and CDR2 SVGAGI.

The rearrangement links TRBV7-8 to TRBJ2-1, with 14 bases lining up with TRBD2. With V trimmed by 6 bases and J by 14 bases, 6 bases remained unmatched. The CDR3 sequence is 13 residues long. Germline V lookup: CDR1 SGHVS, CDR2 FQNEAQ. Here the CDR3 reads CASRGGLAGEEFF. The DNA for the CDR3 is TGTGCCAGCAGGGGGGGACTAGCGGGAGAGGAGTTCTTC.

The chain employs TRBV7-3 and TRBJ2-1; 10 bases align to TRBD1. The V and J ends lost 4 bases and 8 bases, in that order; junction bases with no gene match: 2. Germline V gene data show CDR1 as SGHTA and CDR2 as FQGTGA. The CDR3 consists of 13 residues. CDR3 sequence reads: CASSSTGGDEQFF. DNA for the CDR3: TGTGCCAGCAGCTCGACAGGGGGCGATGAGCAGTTCTTC. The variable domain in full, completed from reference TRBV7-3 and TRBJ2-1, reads GAGVSQTPSNKVTEKGKYVELRCDPISGHTALYWYRQSLGQGPEFLIYFQGTGAADDSGLPNDRFFAVRPEGSVSTLKIQRTERGDSAVYLCASSSTGGDEQFFGPGTRLTVL.

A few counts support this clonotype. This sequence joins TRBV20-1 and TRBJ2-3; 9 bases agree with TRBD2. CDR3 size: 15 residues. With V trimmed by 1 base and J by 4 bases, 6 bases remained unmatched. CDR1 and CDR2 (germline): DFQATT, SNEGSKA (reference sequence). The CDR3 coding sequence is TGCAGTGCTAGAGGCGATAGCGGGAGCGCAGATACGCAGTATTTT. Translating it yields CSARGDSGSADTQYF.

The chain's CDR3 is CASSLVSGIIRNEQFF. CDR3 bases: TGCGCCAGCAGCTTGGTGTCCGGGATCATCCGGAATGAGCAGTTCTTC. The chain has TRBV5-1 and TRBJ2-1, with a tentative D call TRBD2 (5 bases). V gave up 0 bases and J gave up 7 bases, with 17 bases separating them. Per germline, CDR1 SGHRS and CDR2 YFSETQ. The CDR3 length is 16 residues. The variable domain in full, completed from reference TRBV5-1 and TRBJ2-1, reads KAGVTQTPRYLIKTRGQQVTLSCSPISGHRSVSWYQQTPGQGLQFLFEYFSETQRNKGNFPGRFSGRQFSNSRSEMNVSTLELGDSALYLCASSLVSGIIRNEQFFGPGTRLTVL.

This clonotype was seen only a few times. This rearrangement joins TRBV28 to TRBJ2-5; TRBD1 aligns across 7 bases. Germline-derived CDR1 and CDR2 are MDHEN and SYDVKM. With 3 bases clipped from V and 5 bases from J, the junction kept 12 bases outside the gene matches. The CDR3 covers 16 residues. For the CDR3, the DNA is TGTGCCAGCAGTTTCCCCGGGGACAGTAGGATTGAGACCCAGTACTTC. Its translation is CASSFPGDSRIETQYF.

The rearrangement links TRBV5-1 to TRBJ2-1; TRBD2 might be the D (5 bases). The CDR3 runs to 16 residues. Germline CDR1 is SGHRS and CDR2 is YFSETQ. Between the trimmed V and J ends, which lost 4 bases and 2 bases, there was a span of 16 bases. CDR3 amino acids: CASSPKADNTYNEQFF. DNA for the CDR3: TGCGCCAGCAGCCCAAAAGCGGATAATACCTACAATGAGCAGTTCTTC. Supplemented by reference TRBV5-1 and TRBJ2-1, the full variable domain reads KAGVTQTPRYLIKTRGQQVTLSCSPISGHRSVSWYQQTPGQGLQFLFEYFSETQRNKGNFPGRFSGRQFSNSRSEMNVSTLELGDSALYLCASSPKADNTYNEQFFGPGTRLTVL.

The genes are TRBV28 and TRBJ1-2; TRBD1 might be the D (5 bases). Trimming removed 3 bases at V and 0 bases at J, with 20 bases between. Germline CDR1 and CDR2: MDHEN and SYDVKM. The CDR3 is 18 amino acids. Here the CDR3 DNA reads TGTGCCAGCAGTTTGGGGCCGACAGACGACCGAGCTAACTATGGCTACACCTTC. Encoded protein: CASSLGPTDDRANYGYTF.

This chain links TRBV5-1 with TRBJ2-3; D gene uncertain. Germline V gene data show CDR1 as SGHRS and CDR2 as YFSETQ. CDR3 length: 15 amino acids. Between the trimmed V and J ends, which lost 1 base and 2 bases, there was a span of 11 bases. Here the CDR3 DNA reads TGCGCCAGCAGCTTGACATTTGGAGCCACAGATACGCAGTATTTT. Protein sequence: CASSLTFGATDTQYF.

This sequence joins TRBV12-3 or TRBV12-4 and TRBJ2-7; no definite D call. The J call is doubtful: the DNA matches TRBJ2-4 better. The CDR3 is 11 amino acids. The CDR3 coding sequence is TGTGCCAGCAGTCTCGAAAACATTCAGTACTTC. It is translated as CASSLENIQYF.

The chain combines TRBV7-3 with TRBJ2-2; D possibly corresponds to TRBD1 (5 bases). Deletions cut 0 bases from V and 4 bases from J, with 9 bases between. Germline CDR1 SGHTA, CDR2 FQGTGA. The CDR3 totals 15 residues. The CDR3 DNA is TGTGCCAGCAGCTTAACGGGGCAGGGCACCGGGGAGCTGTTTTTT. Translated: CASSLTGQGTGELFF.

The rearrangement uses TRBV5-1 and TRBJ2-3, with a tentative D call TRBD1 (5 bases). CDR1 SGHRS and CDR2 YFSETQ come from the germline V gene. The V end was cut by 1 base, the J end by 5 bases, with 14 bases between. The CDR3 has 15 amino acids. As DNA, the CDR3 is TGCGCCAGCAGCTTGTCGGCAGGGTCGGGAGATACGCAGTATTTT. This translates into CASSLSAGSGDTQYF.

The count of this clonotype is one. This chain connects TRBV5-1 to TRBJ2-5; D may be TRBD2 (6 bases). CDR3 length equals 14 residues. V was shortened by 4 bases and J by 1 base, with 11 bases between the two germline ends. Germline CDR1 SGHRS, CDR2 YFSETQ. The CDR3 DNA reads TGCGCCAGCAGCCCGGTGGAGGGCCAAGAGACCCAGTACTTC. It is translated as CASSPVEGQETQYF.

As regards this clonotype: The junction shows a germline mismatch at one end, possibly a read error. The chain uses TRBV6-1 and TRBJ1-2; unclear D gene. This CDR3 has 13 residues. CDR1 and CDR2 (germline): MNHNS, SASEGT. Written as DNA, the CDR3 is TGTACCAGCAGTGAAAGTCAAGACTATGGCTACACCTTC. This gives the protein CTSSESQDYGYTF.